The clone carrying this TCR beta chain was observed once. As yet, its antigen is unknown. Sample treatment: oral pan-JAK inhibitor, 5-10 mg twice daily. This sample stems from a study of CD8+ T cells in alopecia areata. Study-level results: While tofacitinib was given, many expanded lesional clones persisted in scalp and blood.

Germline values: CDR1 SGHVS, CDR2 FNYEAQ. V lost 3 bases to trimming and J lost 3 bases, with 9 bases between them. This CDR3 contains 13 residues. TCR sequencing used cDNA made by reverse transcription of extracted RNA. TCRdb keeps only in-frame clones here, not all; method: immunoSEQ multiplex PCR. The profile shows about 200,000 clones, more than 30% of them singletons. The chain combines TRBV7-6 with TRBJ2-7; perhaps TRBD1 as D (6 bases). The receptor's source is a human donor with alopecia areata. This specimen consisted of CD4+ T cells sorted from blood, obtained at roughly week 30, from a patient treated with tofacitinib. The CDR3 sequence is CASSLGTFYEQYF. Here the CDR3 DNA reads TGTGCCAGCAGCTTGGGGACATTCTACGAGCAGTACTTC.